The clone carrying this TCR beta chain appeared many times. Diagnoses used clinical symptoms, serum thyroxine and TRAb, thyroid ultrasound and orbital computed tomography. The data stem from a study of T cells in Graves' hyperthyroidism and ophthalmopathy. It was RNA transcripts that yielded the amplified TCR beta CDR3 regions. TCR CDR3 underwent first-round RT-PCR with the HTBI primer set. TCRdb reprocessed the multiplex PCR reads via MiXCR and lists one record per CDR3 protein. The repertoire has over 150,000 distinct CDR3 sequences, about a sixth of them found once; the top ten carry around 29%. The V and J ends lost 4 bases and 8 bases respectively, with 18 bases between them. CDR1 SGHRS and CDR2 YFSETQ come from the germline V gene. This CDR3 spans 14 amino acids.

The gene calls are TRBV5-1 and TRBJ1-1; tentatively, D is TRBD1 (6 bases). The specimen was blood. The receptor was derived from a woman aged 45-65 years with Graves' hyperthyroidism. This CDR3 reads CASSPSRGGGEAFF. The CDR3 bases are TGCGCCAGCAGCCCATCCCGGGGGGGGGGCGAAGCTTTCTTT. The complete variable domain, with remaining parts taken from reference TRBV5-1 and TRBJ1-1, reads KAGVTQTPRYLIKTRGQQVTLSCSPISGHRSVSWYQQTPGQGLQFLFEYFSETQRNKGNFPGRFSGRQFSNSRSEMNVSTLELGDSALYLCASSPSRGGGEAFFGQGTRLTVV.